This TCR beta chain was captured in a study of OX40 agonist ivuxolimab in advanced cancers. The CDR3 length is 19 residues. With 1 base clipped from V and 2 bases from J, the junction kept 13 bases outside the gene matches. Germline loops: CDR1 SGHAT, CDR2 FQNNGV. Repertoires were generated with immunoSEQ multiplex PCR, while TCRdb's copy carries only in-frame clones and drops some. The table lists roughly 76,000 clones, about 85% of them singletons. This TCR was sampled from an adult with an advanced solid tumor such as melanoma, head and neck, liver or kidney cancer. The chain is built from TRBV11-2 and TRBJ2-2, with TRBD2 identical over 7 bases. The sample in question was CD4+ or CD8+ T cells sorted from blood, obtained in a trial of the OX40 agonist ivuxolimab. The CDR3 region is CASSLGPPGGGPNTGELFF. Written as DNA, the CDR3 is TGTGCCAGCAGCTTAGGCCCACCCGGGGGAGGGCCAAACACCGGGGAGCTGTTTTTT.